This T cell receptor (beta chain) appears in the sequencing data of a study of CD8+CD57+ T cells in acquired aplastic anemia. Study-level background: Sorted CD4+ and CD8+ cells gave a mean 3.2 ug DNA, range roughly 0.2 to 27.4 ug. Healthy donors averaged roughly 11 million reads for CD4+ cells. General study points: Between patients and controls, CD8+ Simpson's diversity did not vary significantly. Almost 30 sequences, all CD8+ CDR3, were shared between patients and controls.

V was cut by 2 bases and J by 1 base, with 6 bases left in between. CDR1 SGHRS and CDR2 YFSETQ come from the germline V gene. There are 13 residues in the CDR3. This clonotype has a handful of counts. Its target is not known. Genomic DNA provided the template from which TCR beta VDJ and CDR3 profiles were obtained. TCRdb called the reads again in MiXCR, with one record for every CDR3 protein. The data hold about 220,000 distinct CDR3 sequences, with 34% observed a single time. This sequence originates from a human donor in good health, serving as a control. The J gene is TRBJ1-2, the V gene TRBV5-1; D is ambiguous. The sample consisted of sorted CD4+, CD8+, or CD8+CD57+ T cells (not recorded which) from PBMCs. DNA for the CDR3: TGCGCCAGCAGCTTTGCGGGTAACTATGGCTACACCTTC. This sequence encodes CASSFAGNYGYTF.